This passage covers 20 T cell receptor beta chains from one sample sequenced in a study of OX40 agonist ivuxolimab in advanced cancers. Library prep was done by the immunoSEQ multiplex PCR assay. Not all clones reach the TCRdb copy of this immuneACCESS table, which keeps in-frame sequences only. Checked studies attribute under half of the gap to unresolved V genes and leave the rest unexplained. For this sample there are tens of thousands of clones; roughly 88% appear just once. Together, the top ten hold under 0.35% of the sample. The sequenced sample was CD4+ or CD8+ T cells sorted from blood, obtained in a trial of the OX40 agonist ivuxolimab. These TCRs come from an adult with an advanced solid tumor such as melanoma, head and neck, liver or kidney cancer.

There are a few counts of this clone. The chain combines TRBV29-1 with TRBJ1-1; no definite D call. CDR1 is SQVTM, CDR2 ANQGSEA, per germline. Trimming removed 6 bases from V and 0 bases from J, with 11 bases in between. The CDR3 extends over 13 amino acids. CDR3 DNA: TGCAGCGTAGCCGGACGGATGAACACTGAAGCTTTCTTT. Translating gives CSVAGRMNTEAFF.

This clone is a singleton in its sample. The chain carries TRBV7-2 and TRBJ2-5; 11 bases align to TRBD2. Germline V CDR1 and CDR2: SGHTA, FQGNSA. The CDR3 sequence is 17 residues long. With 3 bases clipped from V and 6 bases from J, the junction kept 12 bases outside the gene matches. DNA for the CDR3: TGTGCCAGCAGCTTTGGTACTAGCGGGGGCCTTCTAAAGACCCAGTACTTC. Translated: CASSFGTSGGLLKTQYF.

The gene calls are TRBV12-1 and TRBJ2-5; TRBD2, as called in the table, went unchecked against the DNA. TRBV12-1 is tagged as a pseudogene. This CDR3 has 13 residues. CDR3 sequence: CASSRRGGETQYF. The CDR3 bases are TGTGCCAGCAGCCGAAGGGGAGGGGAGACCCAGTACTTC.

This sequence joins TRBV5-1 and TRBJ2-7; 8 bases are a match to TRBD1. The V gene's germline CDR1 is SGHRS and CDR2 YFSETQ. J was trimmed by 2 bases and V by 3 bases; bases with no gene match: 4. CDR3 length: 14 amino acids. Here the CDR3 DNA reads TGCGCCAGCAGCTGGACAGGGAGGACCTACGAGCAGTACTTC. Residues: CASSWTGRTYEQYF.

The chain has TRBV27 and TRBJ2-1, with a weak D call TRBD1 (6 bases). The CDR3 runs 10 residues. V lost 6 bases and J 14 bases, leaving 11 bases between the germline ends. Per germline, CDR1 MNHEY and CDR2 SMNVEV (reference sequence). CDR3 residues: CASRGAREFF. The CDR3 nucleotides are TGTGCCAGCAGGGGGGCAAGAGAGTTCTTC.

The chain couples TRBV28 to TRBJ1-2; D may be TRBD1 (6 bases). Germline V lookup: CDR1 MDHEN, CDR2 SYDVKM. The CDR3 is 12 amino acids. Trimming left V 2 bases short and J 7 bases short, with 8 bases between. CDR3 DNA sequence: TGTGCCAGCAGTTTAAGGGGGTTTGGCTACACCTTC. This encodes CASSLRGFGYTF.

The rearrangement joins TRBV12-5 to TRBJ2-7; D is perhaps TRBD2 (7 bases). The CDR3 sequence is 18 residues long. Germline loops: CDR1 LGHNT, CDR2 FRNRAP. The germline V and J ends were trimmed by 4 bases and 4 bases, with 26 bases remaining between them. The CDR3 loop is CASGSPRRGGLALYEQYF. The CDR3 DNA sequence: TGTGCTAGTGGTTCTCCCCGTAGGGGGGGCCTTGCCTTATACGAGCAGTACTTC.

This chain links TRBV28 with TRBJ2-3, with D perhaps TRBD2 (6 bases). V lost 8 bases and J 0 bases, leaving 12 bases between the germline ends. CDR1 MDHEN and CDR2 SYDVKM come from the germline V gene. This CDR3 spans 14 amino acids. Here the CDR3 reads CASHPGLSTDTQYF. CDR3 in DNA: TGTGCCAGCCACCCGGGACTTAGCACAGATACGCAGTATTTT. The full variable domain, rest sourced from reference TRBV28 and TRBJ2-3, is DVKVTQSSRYLVKRTGEKVFLECVQDMDHENMFWYRQDPGLGLRLIYFSYDVKMKEKGDIPEGYSVSREKKERFSLILESASTNQTSMYLCASHPGLSTDTQYFGPGTRLTVL.

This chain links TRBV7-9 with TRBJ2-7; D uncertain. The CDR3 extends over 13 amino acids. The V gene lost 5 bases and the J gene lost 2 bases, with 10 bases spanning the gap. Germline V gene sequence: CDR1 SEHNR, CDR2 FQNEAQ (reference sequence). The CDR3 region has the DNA TGTGCCAGCAGCCCCCCAAGTACCTACGAGCAGTACGTC. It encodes CASSPPSTYEQYV.

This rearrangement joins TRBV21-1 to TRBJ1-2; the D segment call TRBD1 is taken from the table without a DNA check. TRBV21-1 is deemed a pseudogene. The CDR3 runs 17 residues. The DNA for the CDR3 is TGTGCCAGCAGTGGGACAGTCAAAACCCACCATAACTATGGCTACACCTTC. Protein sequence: CASSGTVKTHHNYGYTF.

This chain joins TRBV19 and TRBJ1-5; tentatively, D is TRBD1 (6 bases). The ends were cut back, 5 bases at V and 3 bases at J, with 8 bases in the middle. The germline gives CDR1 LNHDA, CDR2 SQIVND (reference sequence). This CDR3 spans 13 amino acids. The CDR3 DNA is TGTGCCAGTAGTCAGGGGATCAATCAGCCCCAGCATTTT. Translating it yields CASSQGINQPQHF.

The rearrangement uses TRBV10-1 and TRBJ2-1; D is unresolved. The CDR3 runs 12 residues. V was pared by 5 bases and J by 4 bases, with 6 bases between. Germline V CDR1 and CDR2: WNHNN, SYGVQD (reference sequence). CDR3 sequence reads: CASSQGYNEQFF. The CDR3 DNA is TGCGCCAGCAGTCAAGGGTACAATGAGCAGTTCTTC.

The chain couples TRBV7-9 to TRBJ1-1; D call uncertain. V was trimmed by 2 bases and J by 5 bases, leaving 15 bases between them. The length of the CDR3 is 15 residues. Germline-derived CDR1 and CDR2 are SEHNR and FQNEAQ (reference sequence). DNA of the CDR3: TGTGCCAGCAGCTTACGTAGGGCGAGGGAGACTGAAGCTTTCTTT. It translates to CASSLRRARETEAFF.

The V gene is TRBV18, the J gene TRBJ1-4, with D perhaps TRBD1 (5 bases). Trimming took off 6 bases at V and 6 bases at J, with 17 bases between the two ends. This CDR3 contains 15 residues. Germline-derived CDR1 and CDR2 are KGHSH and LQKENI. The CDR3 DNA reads TGTGCCAGCTCGCTTACCCCAGGGATGGATGAAAAACTGTTTTTT. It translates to CASSLTPGMDEKLFF.

Here the CDR3 reads CASSWTVNSPLHF. DNA of the CDR3: TGTGCCAGCAGCTGGACAGTTAATTCACCCCTCCACTTT. The chain joins TRBV5-4 to TRBJ1-6, with D possibly matching TRBD1 (6 bases). Germline V CDR1 and CDR2: SGHNT, YYREEE (reference sequence). V gave up 3 bases and J gave up 6 bases, with 7 bases separating them. The CDR3 contains 13 residues.

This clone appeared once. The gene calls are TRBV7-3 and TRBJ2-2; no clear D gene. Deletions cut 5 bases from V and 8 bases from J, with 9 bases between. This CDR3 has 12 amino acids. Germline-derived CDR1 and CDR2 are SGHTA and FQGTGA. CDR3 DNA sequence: TGTGCCAGCAGCCCACCCTCGGGGGAGCTGTTTTTT. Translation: CASSPPSGELFF. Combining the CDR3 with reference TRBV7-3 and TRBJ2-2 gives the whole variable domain GAGVSQTPSNKVTEKGKYVELRCDPISGHTALYWYRQSLGQGPEFLIYFQGTGAADDSGLPNDRFFAVRPEGSVSTLKIQRTERGDSAVYLCASSPPSGELFFGEGSRLTVL.

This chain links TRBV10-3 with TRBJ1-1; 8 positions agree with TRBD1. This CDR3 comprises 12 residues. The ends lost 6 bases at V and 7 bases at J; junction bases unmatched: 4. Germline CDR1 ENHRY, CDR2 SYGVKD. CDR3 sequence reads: CAISQGAGEAFF. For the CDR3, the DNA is TGTGCCATCAGCCAGGGGGCAGGTGAAGCTTTCTTT.

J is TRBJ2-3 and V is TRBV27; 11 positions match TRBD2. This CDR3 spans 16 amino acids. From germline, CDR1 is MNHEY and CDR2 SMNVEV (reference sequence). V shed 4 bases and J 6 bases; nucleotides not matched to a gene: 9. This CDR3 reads CASSSLAGGNIDTQYF. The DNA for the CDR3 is TGTGCCAGCAGTTCTCTAGCGGGGGGAAATATTGATACGCAGTATTTT.

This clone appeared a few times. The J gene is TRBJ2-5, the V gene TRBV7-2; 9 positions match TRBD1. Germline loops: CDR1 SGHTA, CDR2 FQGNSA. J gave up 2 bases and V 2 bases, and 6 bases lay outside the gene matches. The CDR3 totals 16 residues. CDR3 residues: CASSLWKGQGQETQYF. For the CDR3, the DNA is TGTGCCAGCAGCTTATGGAAGGGACAGGGACAAGAGACCCAGTACTTC.

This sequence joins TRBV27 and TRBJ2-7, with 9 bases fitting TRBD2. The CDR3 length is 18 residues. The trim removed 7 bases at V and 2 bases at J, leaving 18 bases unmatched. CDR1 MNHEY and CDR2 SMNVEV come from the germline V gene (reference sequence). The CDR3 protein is CASIRRIGRGGATYEQYV. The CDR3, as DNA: TGTGCCAGCATCCGCCGGATAGGGCGCGGGGGGGCGACCTACGAGCAGTACGTC.